This TCR beta chain was documented in a study of multiple sclerosis patients with progressive multifocal leukoencephalopathy (dated by TCRdb to 2018 to 2020). Notes on the research overall: Peripheral T and B cells were examined in MS patients who developed PML (4 under natalizumab, 1 after alemtuzumab) and in treated patients who did not develop PML. From before therapy, through 6 and 12 months, up to PML onset, two natalizumab-treated patients who later developed PML were tracked longitudinally. The goal of the study was to detect any JC virus-specific or public T-cell expansions that arose at the time of PML onset.

The immunoSEQ two-step multiplex PCR at survey-level depth was used to amplify TRB CDR3 regions from genomic DNA. To estimate template counts and remove amplification bias, each PCR was spiked with synthetic inline TR CDR3 controls covering all V-J pairings. Reads were processed so that amplification and sequencing bias were reduced, and quantification was performed against synthetic TR CDR3 analogs. In the source study's methods: Raw data were processed in ImmunoSEQ Analyzer, with out-of-frame sequences and CDR3s containing stop codons removed, and genes were named according to IMGT nomenclature. Repertoire diversity was summarized as normalized Shannon entropy, defined as 1 minus Pielou's evenness. Two TRB sequences were counted as identical only if the two sequences had the same V gene, J gene and CDR3. Public PML clonotypes were CDR3s found in two or more PML-onset samples but not found earlier, in controls, or in public databases. Skylign with the observed count method was used to analyze CDR3 amino acid composition at each position. TCRdb provides this immuneACCESS table in a form limited to in-frame rearrangements. Some clones are lacking; in checked studies, under half of them reflect an unresolved V gene, and why the rest are absent is not known. V and J calls and clone size are copied from that table; D and trimming were computed from the DNA. The sample has 25,000 to 35,000 clones on record, about 90% of them singletons. The ten largest clones capture around 2.9% of the sample.

Taken from cysteine to phenylalanine, the CDR3 has 14 residues. Just the 42-base CDR3 DNA is kept, in frame starting at base 1. Per the germline V gene, MGHDK is the CDR1 and SYGVNS is the CDR2. V is shortened by 5 bases, J by 1 base, and the region joining them spans 11 bases. In regard to this clone: No cognate antigen has been identified for it. No base-level quality is on record; no much larger clone is a single base apart.

Results the study describes overall, beyond this receptor: The analysis covered only peripheral blood, although cerebrospinal fluid or brain lymphocytes might be more informative for natalizumab-associated PML. Given the small, descriptive cohort, it remained unclear whether the study findings reflect JC virus infection or general immunocompromise. Only PML patients had TRB clones above 0.5% frequency, but the clones expanded at PML onset were already present before and during natalizumab therapy. Lower normalized Shannon entropy suggested less diverse TRB repertoires in most PML patients, whereas the natalizumab-treated controls showed values near 1. When PML developed, no shared TRBV or TRBJ gene usage and no preferred TRBV-TRBJ pairings were found.

Per the publication, the time point label means: time of PML onset. The intended sense of this specimen's treatment or condition label: on natalizumab therapy at sampling. Diagnosis of PML was based on clinical and MRI findings and confirmed by finding JC virus DNA in cerebrospinal fluid. In the natalizumab-treated patients, PML was found to develop after between roughly 15 and 60 months of natalizumab therapy. Every listed patient had received interferon beta before, and every PML patient was female. Blood samples for T3 were taken at PML onset. Isolation of peripheral blood mononuclear cells was performed by Ficoll-Hypaque density gradient centrifugation.

The chain employs TRBV25-1 and TRBJ2-5; too little of a D gene remains to name it. Material: PBMCs, obtained from a patient treated with natalizumab. The clonotype originates from a human donor with progressive multifocal leukoencephalopathy. The encoded CDR3 is CASSYPGGQETQYF. At the DNA level, the sequence is TGTGCCAGCAGTTATCCAGGTGGCCAAGAGACCCAGTACTTC.